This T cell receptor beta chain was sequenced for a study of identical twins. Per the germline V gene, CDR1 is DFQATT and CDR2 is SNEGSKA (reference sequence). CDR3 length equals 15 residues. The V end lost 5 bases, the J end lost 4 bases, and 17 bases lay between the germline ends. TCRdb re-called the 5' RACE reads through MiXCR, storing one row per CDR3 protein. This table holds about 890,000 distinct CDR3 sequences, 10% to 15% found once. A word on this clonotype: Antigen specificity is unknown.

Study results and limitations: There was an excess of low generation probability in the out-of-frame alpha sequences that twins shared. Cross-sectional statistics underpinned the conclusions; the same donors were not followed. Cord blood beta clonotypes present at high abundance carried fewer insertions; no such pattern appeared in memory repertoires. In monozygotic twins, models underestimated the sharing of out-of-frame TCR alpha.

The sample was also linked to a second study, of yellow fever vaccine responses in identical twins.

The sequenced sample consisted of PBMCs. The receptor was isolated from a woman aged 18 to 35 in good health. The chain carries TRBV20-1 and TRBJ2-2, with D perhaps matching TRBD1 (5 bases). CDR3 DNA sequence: TGCAGTGCTCCAGGGTCCAGGGTAGGCACCGGGGAGCTGTTTTTT. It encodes CSAPGSRVGTGELFF.